The present T cell receptor beta chain was sequenced within a study of T cell responses to AZD1222 COVID-19 vaccine. CDR1 is ENHRY and CDR2 is SYGVKD in the germline V gene. This CDR3 contains 14 residues. Deletions cut 3 bases from V and 7 bases from J, with 12 bases between. A remark on this clone: What it binds is not known.

Study results and limitations: Spike-specific TCR repertoires showed rising breadth and depth after two AZD1222 doses. Seropositive at baseline were only six or seven AZD1222 recipients.

TCRdb keeps only in-frame clones here, not all; method: immunoSEQ multiplex PCR. This table holds under 150,000 clones, 88% found once. The sequence derives from an adult who received the AZD1222 COVID-19 vaccine. This sample comprised peripheral blood, obtained 28 days after the second AZD1222 dose. The chain uses TRBV10-3 and TRBJ1-4, with D possibly being TRBD1 (6 bases). CDR3 region: CAISELGGVEKLFF. CDR3 DNA: TGTGCCATCAGTGAATTAGGGGGGGTTGAAAAACTGTTTTTT.